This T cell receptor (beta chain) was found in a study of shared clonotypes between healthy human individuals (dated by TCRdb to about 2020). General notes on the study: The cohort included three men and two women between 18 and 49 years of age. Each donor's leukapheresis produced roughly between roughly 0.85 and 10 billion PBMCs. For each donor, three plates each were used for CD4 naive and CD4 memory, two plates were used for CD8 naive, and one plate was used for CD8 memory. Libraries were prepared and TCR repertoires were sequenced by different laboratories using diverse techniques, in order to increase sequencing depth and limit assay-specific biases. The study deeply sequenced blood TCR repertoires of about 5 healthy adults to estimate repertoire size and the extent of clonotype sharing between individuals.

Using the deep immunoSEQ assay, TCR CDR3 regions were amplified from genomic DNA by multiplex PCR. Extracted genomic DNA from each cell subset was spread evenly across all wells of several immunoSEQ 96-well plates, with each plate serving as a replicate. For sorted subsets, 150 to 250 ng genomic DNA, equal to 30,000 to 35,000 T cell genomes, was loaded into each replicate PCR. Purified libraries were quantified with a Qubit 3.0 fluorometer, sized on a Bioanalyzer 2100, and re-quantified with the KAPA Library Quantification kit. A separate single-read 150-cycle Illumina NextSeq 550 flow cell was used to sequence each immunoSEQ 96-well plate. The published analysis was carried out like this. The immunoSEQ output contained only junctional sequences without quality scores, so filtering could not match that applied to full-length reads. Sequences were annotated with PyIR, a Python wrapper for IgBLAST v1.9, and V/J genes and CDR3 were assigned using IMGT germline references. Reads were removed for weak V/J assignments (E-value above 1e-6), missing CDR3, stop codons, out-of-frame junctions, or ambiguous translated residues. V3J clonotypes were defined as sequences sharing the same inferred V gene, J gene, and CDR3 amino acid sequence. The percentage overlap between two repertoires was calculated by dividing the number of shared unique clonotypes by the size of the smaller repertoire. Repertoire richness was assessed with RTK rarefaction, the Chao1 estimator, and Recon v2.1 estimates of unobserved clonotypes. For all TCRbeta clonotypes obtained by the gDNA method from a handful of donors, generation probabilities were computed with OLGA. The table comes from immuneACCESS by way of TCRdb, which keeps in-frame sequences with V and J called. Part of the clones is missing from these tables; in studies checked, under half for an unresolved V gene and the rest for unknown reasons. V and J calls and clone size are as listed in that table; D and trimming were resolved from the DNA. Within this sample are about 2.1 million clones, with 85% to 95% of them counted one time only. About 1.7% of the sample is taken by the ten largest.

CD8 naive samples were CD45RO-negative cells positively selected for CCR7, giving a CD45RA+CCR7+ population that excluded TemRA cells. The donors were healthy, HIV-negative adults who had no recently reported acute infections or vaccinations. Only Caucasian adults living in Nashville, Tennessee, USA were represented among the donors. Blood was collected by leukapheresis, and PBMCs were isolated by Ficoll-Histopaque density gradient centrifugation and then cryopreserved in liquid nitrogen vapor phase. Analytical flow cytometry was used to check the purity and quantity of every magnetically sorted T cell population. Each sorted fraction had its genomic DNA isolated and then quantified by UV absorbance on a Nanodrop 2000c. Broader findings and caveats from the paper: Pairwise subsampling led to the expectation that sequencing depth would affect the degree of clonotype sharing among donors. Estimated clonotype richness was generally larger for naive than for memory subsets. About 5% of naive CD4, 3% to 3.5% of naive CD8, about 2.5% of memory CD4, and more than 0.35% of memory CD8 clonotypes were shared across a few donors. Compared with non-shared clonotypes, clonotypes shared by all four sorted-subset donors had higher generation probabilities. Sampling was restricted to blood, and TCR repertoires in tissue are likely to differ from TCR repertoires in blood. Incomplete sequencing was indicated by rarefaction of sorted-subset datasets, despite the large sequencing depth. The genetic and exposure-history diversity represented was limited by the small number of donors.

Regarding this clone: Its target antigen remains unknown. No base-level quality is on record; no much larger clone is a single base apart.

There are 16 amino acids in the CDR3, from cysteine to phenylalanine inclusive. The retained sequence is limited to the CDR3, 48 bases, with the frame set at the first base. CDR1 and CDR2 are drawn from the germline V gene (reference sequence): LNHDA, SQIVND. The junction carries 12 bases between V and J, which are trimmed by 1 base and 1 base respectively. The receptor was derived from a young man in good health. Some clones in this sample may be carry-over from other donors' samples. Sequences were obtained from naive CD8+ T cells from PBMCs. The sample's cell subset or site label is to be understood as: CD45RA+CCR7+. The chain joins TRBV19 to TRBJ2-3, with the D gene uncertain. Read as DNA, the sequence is TGTGCCAGTAGTATAGTAGCCATCCCGGGCACAGATACGCAGTATTTT. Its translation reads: CASSIVAIPGTDTQYF.